A selection of T cell receptor beta chains follows, all from one sample in a study of blood T cell repertoires in COVID-19. Only in-frame clones appear in the TCRdb table, and some are missing; sequencing was by immunoSEQ multiplex PCR. This table has roughly 200,000 clones, approximately 85% appearing once. The sequencing sample was made of peripheral blood. The receptors were sampled from a man in his 60s with acute or convalescent COVID-19. Each CDR3 is given with its conserved first and last residue. A D gene is named only where the DNA matches it firmly. Size tells how often a clone was seen (once, few, many) or the class of an expanded clone, and some rows leave it out.

v_call	clone_size	j_call	d_call	cdr3_nt	cdr3_aa
TRBV7-3	-	TRBJ2-7	TRBD1	TGTGCCAGCAGCCGCCGACAGGGGGTTTCCTACGAGCAGTACTTC	CASSRRQGVSYEQYF
TRBV10-3	-	TRBJ2-7	TRBD2	TGTGCCATCAGTGAGTCAATACTAGCGGGGAATTACGAGCAGTACTTC	CAISESILAGNYEQYF
TRBV28	-	TRBJ1-3	TRBD1	TGTGCCAGCAGTAGGACAGGGAAAGTATACACCATATATTTT	CASSRTGKVYTIYF
TRBV19	-	TRBJ2-3	TRBD2	TGTGCCAGTATCCCCTTTCGGGGGGCAGATACGCAGTATTTT	CASIPFRGADTQYF
TRBV27	few	TRBJ1-2	-	TGTGCCAGCAGCAGTTTGGGAATCTCGTTTGGGGAGGGCTACACCTTC	CASSSLGISFGEGYTF
TRBV4-1	-	TRBJ2-7	-	TGCGCCAGCAGCCAAGATGCGGAGGGAACGGGTTACGAGCAGTACTTC	CASSQDAEGTGYEQYF
TRBV12-3/TRBV12-4	-	TRBJ1-1	-	TGTGCCAGCACCATGCTTTCGGTGGCTTTCTTT	CASTMLSVAFF
TRBV2	-	TRBJ2-7	-	TGTGCCAGCAGTGTACCCGGACAGAGGTCCTACGAGCAGTACTTC	CASSVPGQRSYEQYF
TRBV19	-	TRBJ2-2	TRBD1	TGTGCCAGTAGTGCAGACAGGGGAAGCACCGGGGAGCTGTTTTTT	CASSADRGSTGELFF
TRBV10-3	-	TRBJ2-5	TRBD1	TGTGCCATCAGTTCAGGGGGAAGAGTACAAGAGACCCAGTACTTC	CAISSGGRVQETQYF
TRBV9	-	TRBJ1-6	-	TGTGCCAGCAAGAAGGGAGAGCATAATTCACCCCTCCACTTT	CASKKGEHNSPLHF
TRBV19	-	TRBJ1-2	-	TGTGCCAGTAGTATAGGAGCGGACTATGGCTACACCTTC	CASSIGADYGYTF
TRBV14	-	TRBJ2-5	-	TGTGCCAGCAGCCAAATGAGGGGGACCGAGACCCAGTACTTC	CASSQMRGTETQYF
TRBV5-8	-	TRBJ2-1	TRBD1	TGTGCCAGCACCCTGGACAGGGCCTCCTACAATGAGCAGTTCTTC	CASTLDRASYNEQFF
TRBV5-4	-	TRBJ2-6	-	TGTGCCAGCAGCTTGGGCGGGGCTGGGGCCAACGTCCTGACTTTC	CASSLGGAGANVLTF
TRBV14	-	TRBJ1-4	-	TGTGCCAGCAGCCATAGAGGGGACTTGAAAAAACTGTTTTTT	CASSHRGDLKKLFF
TRBV14	once	TRBJ2-4	-	TGTGCCAGCAGCCAGGGTTCGCAGGGCAGGGTGAGGGCCAAAAACATTCAGTACTTC	CASSQGSQGRVRAKNIQYF
TRBV5-1	-	TRBJ2-5	-	TGCGCCAGCACCTTGGACAGGGAGGGAGAGACCCAGTACTTC	CASTLDREGETQYF
TRBV7-9	once	TRBJ2-7	TRBD2	TGTGCCAGCAGCTTAGGGGCGGGAGTTTCTTACGAGCAGTACTTC	CASSLGAGVSYEQYF
TRBV27	-	TRBJ2-7	-	TGTGCCAGCAGTTTATCGTGGCTGGGGCCCTACGAGCAGTACTTC	CASSLSWLGPYEQYF
TRBV7-2	-	TRBJ2-1	-	TGTGCCAGCAGCTTAGTAAGGGCAGGAGGGTGGTTCTTC	CASSLVRAGGWFF
TRBV24-1	once	TRBJ1-5	-	TGTGCCAGCCGGGGAAATCAGCCCCAGCATTTT	CASRGNQPQHF
TRBV5-6	-	TRBJ2-7	-	TGTGCCAGCAGCTTCGGGGGCGAGCAGTACTTC	CASSFGGEQYF
TRBV28	-	TRBJ1-4	-	TGTGCCAGCAGCGACAGGTCGGGGGAAAAACTGTTTTTT	CASSDRSGEKLFF
TRBV2	-	TRBJ2-1	TRBD2	TGTGCCAGCCTCGGGGGGGCTTCAAGCTCCTACAATGAGCAGTTCTTC	CASLGGASSSYNEQFF
TRBV5-6	-	TRBJ2-2	TRBD1	TGTGCCAGCAGCTTGAGACAGGGGTTCGGACCGAACACCGGGGAGCTGTTTTTT	CASSLRQGFGPNTGELFF
TRBV7-2	-	TRBJ2-3	TRBD1	TGTGCCAGCAGCTCATCCCTTTCCTCGACAGGGTTAACAGATACGCAGTATTTT	CASSSSLSSTGLTDTQYF
TRBV4-1	-	TRBJ2-7	TRBD2	TGCGCCAGCAGCCAAGGGACTAGCAACTACGAGCAGTACTTC	CASSQGTSNYEQYF
TRBV4-3	-	TRBJ2-2	-	TGCGCCAGCAGCCAAGATGAAGGGGTCACCGGGGAGCTGTTTTTT	CASSQDEGVTGELFF
TRBV29-1	-	TRBJ1-2	-	TGCAGCGTTGAAGGACTTTCTCTAGGCTACACCTTC	CSVEGLSLGYTF
TRBV12-3/TRBV12-4	-	TRBJ1-2	TRBD1	TGTGCCAGCAGTCCAGGGGGCGGCGGCTACACCTTC	CASSPGGGGYTF